Below, one T cell receptor (beta chain) is given with its context. Antigen: not known. Being one base from a much bigger clone, this may be a read error. The data belong to a study of tumor-infiltrating lymphocytes in primary liver carcinoma. Study findings and constraints: Compared with blood, tumor repertoires held significantly more in their top 250 clones. Tumor-adjacent and tumor-blood pairs overlapped less than tumor region pairs did.

A primer matching the constant region was used to make TCR beta cDNA from 500 ng of total RNA. Library construction for TCR beta comprised three nested multiplex PCR rounds performed with slightly modified ARM-PCR. PCR rounds one and two used TRBV1-TRBV30 forward primers with a C-beta reverse primer for 9 to 10 cycles each. TCRdb recomputed calls from the multiplex PCR reads with MiXCR, one row per CDR3 protein. Of roughly 330,000 distinct CDR3 sequences listed, 65% were seen once; the top ten hold under 8%. It was unsorted whole blood that yielded blood RNA, and germline DNA was also extracted. Enrolled patients were chronically infected with HBV and treatment-naive. In advance of surgery, 3 to 4.5 milliliters of peripheral blood were collected. Germline lookup yields CDR1 SGHKS and CDR2 YYEKEE (reference sequence). The CDR3 runs 14 residues.

The sample was peripheral blood. The source of this sequence is a man aged 40-49 years with primary liver carcinoma and hepatitis B virus infection. The V and J genes are TRBV5-5 and TRBJ2-3; 8 nucleotides match TRBD2. CDR3 protein: CAGSTLAGKDTQYF. CDR3 nucleotides: TGTGCCGGCAGCACCTTAGCGGGAAAAGATACGCAGTATTTT.